The 32 T cell receptor beta chains below were found in one sample sequenced in a study of beta chain features in type 1 diabetes. Expressed TCRB transcripts were sequenced because the entire RNA isolate underwent reverse transcription. Data came from immunoSEQ multiplex PCR; TCRdb stores just in-frame clones and leaves some out. This sample has some 330,000 clones, with 11% found just once. What was sequenced was naive CD4+ T cells from blood. The receptors derive from a woman under 40 in good health.

This clone turned up a few times. This rearrangement joins TRBV4-3 to TRBJ2-3; TRBD2 matches 8 bases. The CDR3 spans 18 residues. Germline V gives CDR1 LGHNA, CDR2 YSLEER. V gave up 0 bases and J gave up 1 base; unmatched junction bases: 9. This chain's CDR3 is CASSQDRTDSGGTDTQYF. For the CDR3, the DNA is TGCGCCAGCAGCCAAGATCGAACGGATAGCGGGGGCACAGATACGCAGTATTTT.

This clone was observed a handful of times. The J gene is TRBJ1-4, the V gene TRBV4-2; D is unresolved. The germline V gene encodes CDR1 LGHNA and CDR2 YNFKEQ. The CDR3 has 20 amino acids. Trimming removed 0 bases at V and 0 bases at J, with 20 bases between. The CDR3 DNA reads TGTGCCAGCAGCCAAGATAATATGCGGTCGGCCGGCACAACTAATGAAAAACTGTTTTTT. Its protein product is CASSQDNMRSAGTTNEKLFF.

As regards this clone: One end of the junction varies from germline; a read error may be responsible. The V and J genes are TRBV7-7 and TRBJ2-3; D is unclear. Germline lookup yields CDR1 SSHAT and CDR2 FNYEAQ (reference sequence). The CDR3 is 13 residues long. CDR3 in amino acids: CASSLTALDTQYF. Here the CDR3 DNA reads TGTGCTAGCAGCTTAACAGCCTTAGATACGCAGTATTTT.

This clone was observed a few times. This chain uses TRBV30 with TRBJ2-1, with D maybe TRBD2 (6 bases). Trimming left V 5 bases short and J 13 bases short, with 24 bases between. CDR3 size: 14 residues. Germline V gene sequence: CDR1 GTSNPN, CDR2 SVGIG (reference sequence). The CDR3 coding sequence is TGTGCCTGGCTGACTAGTCCCCCTTCCAAGATTCAGTTCTTC. It yields the protein CAWLTSPPSKIQFF.

This clone was observed a handful of times. The chain carries TRBV4-2 and TRBJ2-1, with 8 bases aligning to TRBD2. The CDR3 consists of 15 residues. Per the germline V gene, CDR1 is LGHNA and CDR2 is YNFKEQ. J gave up 0 bases and V 5 bases, and 3 bases lay outside the gene matches. The CDR3 loop is CASSKSGSSYNEQFF. For the CDR3, the DNA is TGTGCCAGCAGCAAAAGCGGGAGCTCCTACAATGAGCAGTTCTTC.

About this clone itself: The same CDR3 is also encoded by other DNA sequences in this sample. The chain links TRBV18 to TRBJ2-7, with TRBD1 matching 7 bases. Germline-derived CDR1 and CDR2 are KGHSH and LQKENI. V lost 0 bases, J lost 2 bases, and 1 base stayed unmatched. The CDR3 contains 14 residues. The CDR3 nucleotides read TGTGCCAGCTCACCACCGGGACAGCCCTACGAGCAGTACTTC. This codes for CASSPPGQPYEQYF.

This chain connects TRBV7-2 to TRBJ2-5, with 13 bases identical to TRBD2. CDR3 size: 16 residues. Per the germline V gene, CDR1 is SGHTA and CDR2 is FQGNSA. J gave up 0 bases and V 5 bases, and 3 bases lay outside the gene matches. In DNA form, the CDR3 reads TGTGCCAGCAGCATTGGGACTAGCGGGAACCAAGAGACCCAGTACTTC. Protein product: CASSIGTSGNQETQYF.

Concerning this clone itself: Other DNA sequences in this sample translate to the same CDR3. The CDR3 DNA sequence: TGTGCCAGCAGCTTAGACGGGACAGGGGCCTACGAGCAGTACTTC. It yields the protein CASSLDGTGAYEQYF. V gene TRBV11-3 combines with J gene TRBJ2-7; 10 nucleotides align to TRBD1. V shed 0 bases and J 2 bases; nucleotides not matched to a gene: 1. The CDR3 runs 15 residues. CDR1 is SGHNT and CDR2 is YENEEA in the germline V gene.

This clone was observed a handful of times. V and J are TRBV7-9 and TRBJ1-5; 8 bases match TRBD1. Germline CDR1 SEHNR, CDR2 FQNEAQ (reference sequence). CDR3 length equals 13 residues. Trimming removed 6 bases from V and 9 bases from J; junction bases left unmatched: 7. The CDR3 DNA reads TGTGCCAGCAGTGACAGGGGAACGTCGCCCCAGCATTTT. The encoded protein is CASSDRGTSPQHF.

The chain employs TRBV30 and TRBJ1-1; a possible D gene is TRBD1 (6 bases). This CDR3 is 13 amino acids long. CDR1 and CDR2 (germline): GTSNPN, SVGIG (reference sequence). The V end was cut by 7 bases, the J end by 2 bases, with 14 bases between. This CDR3 reads CAFLRQVNTEAFF. The CDR3, as DNA: TGTGCCTTCCTTCGACAGGTAAACACTGAAGCTTTCTTT.

There are a few counts of this clone. J is TRBJ2-1 and V is TRBV4-1; 8 bases are shared with TRBD2. The CDR3 has 16 residues. The V gene's germline CDR1 is MGHRA and CDR2 YSYEKL. With V trimmed by 5 bases and J by 2 bases, 8 bases remained unmatched. For the CDR3, the DNA is TGCGCCAGCAGCAAGGAAGCGGGAGTGACCTACAATGAGCAGTTCTTC. Its translation: CASSKEAGVTYNEQFF.

In this sample, this clone turned up a few times. The rearrangement links TRBV19 to TRBJ2-7, with a tentative D call TRBD2 (6 bases). Germline V lookup: CDR1 LNHDA, CDR2 SQIVND (reference sequence). This CDR3 region has 15 residues. Trimming took off 1 base at V and 1 base at J, with 11 bases between the two ends. The CDR3: CASSIGGSGSYEQYF. The DNA for the CDR3 is TGTGCCAGTAGTATAGGGGGGAGCGGGTCCTACGAGCAGTACTTC.

The CDR3 nucleotides read TGTGCCAGCAGCAACTCTAGCGGGAGTCCCTACGAGCAGTACTTC. It yields the protein CASSNSSGSPYEQYF. The genes are TRBV21-1 and TRBJ2-7; the tabulated D call, TRBD2, remains unverified against the DNA. TRBV21-1 is annotated as a pseudogene. This CDR3 is built from 15 residues.

This clone was seen only once. The chain links TRBV7-2 to TRBJ1-5; D uncertain. Trimming removed 5 bases from V and 9 bases from J, with 11 bases in between. The CDR3 is made up of 12 amino acids. Germline V gene data show CDR1 as SGHTA and CDR2 as FQGNSA. Here the CDR3 reads CASSHAGVPQHF. The CDR3, as DNA: TGTGCCAGCAGCCACGCCGGGGTGCCCCAGCATTTT.

This clone has a handful of counts. The chain employs TRBV7-2 and TRBJ1-5, with TRBD1 as a possible D gene (6 bases). This CDR3 contains 15 residues. V was pared by 4 bases and J by 3 bases, with 13 bases between. Germline V CDR1 and CDR2: SGHTA, FQGNSA. In nucleotides, the CDR3 is TGTGCCAGCAGCTCGTTGGACAGCTCCAATCAGCCCCAGCATTTT. Residues: CASSSLDSSNQPQHF.

This chain links TRBV7-2 with TRBJ2-7, with TRBD2 matching 7 bases. Per the germline V gene, CDR1 is SGHTA and CDR2 is FQGNSA. The CDR3 consists of 15 residues. After removal of 0 bases from V and 2 bases from J, the junction contained 4 bases not matched to a gene. CDR3 in DNA: TGTGCCAGCAGCTTAGCTAGCGGGCCTACCTACGAGCAGTACTTC. It specifies CASSLASGPTYEQYF.

The CDR3 DNA reads as TGTGCCAGCTCACCTTACAGGGATGACACTGAAGCTTTCTTT. Its translation is CASSPYRDDTEAFF. The genes are TRBV18 and TRBJ1-1; D may be TRBD1 (6 bases). Trimming took off 3 bases at V and 3 bases at J, with 11 bases between the two ends. The CDR3 has 14 residues. Germline loops: CDR1 KGHSH, CDR2 LQKENI.

This sequence joins TRBV29-1 and TRBJ1-2; D is unclear. With 0 bases removed from V and 1 base from J, the gap between germline ends came to 9 bases. Germline V lookup: CDR1 SQVTM, CDR2 ANQGSEA. There are 14 residues in the CDR3. The chain's CDR3 is CSVEDHYNNYGYTF. CDR3 nucleotide sequence: TGCAGCGTTGAAGATCACTACAATAACTATGGCTACACCTTC.

The J gene is TRBJ2-7, the V gene TRBV6-6; the match to TRBD2 covers 7 bases. The CDR3 sequence is 14 residues long. Germline loops: CDR1 MNHNY, CDR2 SVGAGI (reference sequence). Trimming took 7 bases from V and 6 from J; bases not matched to a gene: 12. CDR3 protein: CASTLRGERSEQYF. CDR3 sequence (DNA): TGTGCCAGCACCCTCCGGGGGGAGCGGAGCGAGCAGTACTTC.

This clone was observed a handful of times. The chain has TRBV18 and TRBJ2-3; perhaps TRBD1 as D (5 bases). Trimming took off 0 bases at V and 4 bases at J, with 11 bases between the two ends. Germline loops: CDR1 KGHSH, CDR2 LQKENI. The CDR3 contains 15 residues. CDR3 loop: CASSPPGRAPDTQYF. Written as DNA, the CDR3 is TGTGCCAGCTCACCACCGGGCAGGGCCCCAGATACGCAGTATTTT.

This clone was found a few times. This chain uses TRBV27 with TRBJ2-1; 11 bases map to TRBD1. V shed 3 bases and J 10 bases; nucleotides not matched to a gene: 5. The V gene's germline CDR1 is MNHEY and CDR2 SMNVEV (reference sequence). This CDR3 has 14 residues. The CDR3: CASSFGQGAGEQFF. Written as DNA, the CDR3 is TGTGCCAGCAGTTTTGGACAGGGGGCAGGAGAGCAGTTCTTC.

The V and J genes are TRBV25-1 and TRBJ2-7; unclear D gene. Germline CDR1 MGHDK, CDR2 SYGVNS. V was cut by 6 bases and J by 6 bases, with 9 bases left in between. This CDR3 region has 11 residues. CDR3 in amino acids: CASRRVGEQYF. CDR3 in DNA: TGTGCCAGCAGACGAGTCGGCGAGCAGTACTTC.

This clone was recorded a few times. The rearrangement joins TRBV7-9 to TRBJ1-2; 9 positions match TRBD1. This CDR3 is 14 amino acids long. V lost 4 bases, J lost 6 bases, and 6 bases stayed unmatched. The germline CDR1 and CDR2 sequences are SEHNR and FQNEAQ (reference sequence). CDR3 DNA sequence: TGTGCCAGCAGCTCGGGGACAGGGTCGGATGGCTACACCTTC. Protein: CASSSGTGSDGYTF.

This clone has just a few counts. This chain uses TRBV7-9 with TRBJ2-5; 10 nucleotides match TRBD2. The CDR3 contains 14 residues. CDR1 is SEHNR and CDR2 is FQNEAQ in the germline V gene (reference sequence). Trimming took 5 bases from V and 3 from J; bases not matched to a gene: 3. In nucleotides, the CDR3 is TGTGCCAGCAGCGTTGGACTAGCGGAAGAGACCCAGTACTTC. Its protein product is CASSVGLAEETQYF.

The J gene is TRBJ1-2, the V gene TRBV5-1, with TRBD1 matching over 9 bases. The CDR3 totals 13 residues. Unmatched junction bases numbered 3, after V lost 3 bases and J lost 6 bases. CDR1 is SGHRS and CDR2 is YFSETQ in the germline V gene. CDR3 in DNA: TGCGCCAGCAGCTGGGACAGGGTAGATGGCTACACCTTC. Protein sequence: CASSWDRVDGYTF. The variable domain in full, with the rest retrieved from reference TRBV5-1 and TRBJ1-2, is KAGVTQTPRYLIKTRGQQVTLSCSPISGHRSVSWYQQTPGQGLQFLFEYFSETQRNKGNFPGRFSGRQFSNSRSEMNVSTLELGDSALYLCASSWDRVDGYTFGSGTRLTVV.

This clone has more than one count but fewer than ten. The J gene is TRBJ1-5, the V gene TRBV27; possibly TRBD1 for D (5 bases). Germline lookup yields CDR1 MNHEY and CDR2 SMNVEV (reference sequence). This CDR3 has 18 residues. Between the trimmed V and J ends, which lost 1 base and 1 base, there was a span of 17 bases. Here the CDR3 DNA reads TGTGCCAGCAGTTTATATCCGGGAGGGGCGGGAAGCAATCAGCCCCAGCATTTT. It encodes CASSLYPGGAGSNQPQHF.

The sample holds a few counts of this clone. The chain is built from TRBV5-1 and TRBJ1-2, with TRBD1 identical over 8 bases. The CDR3 has 13 residues. Germline loops: CDR1 SGHRS, CDR2 YFSETQ. V lost 5 bases, J lost 6 bases, and 6 bases stayed unmatched. The CDR3 is CASRRGQGNGYTF. CDR3 coding DNA: TGCGCCAGCAGGCGAGGACAGGGTAATGGCTACACCTTC.

The V gene is TRBV2, the J gene TRBJ2-7; 7 bases match TRBD1. Per germline, CDR1 SNHLY and CDR2 FYNNEI. J lost 5 bases, V lost 6 bases, and 4 bases had no gene match. The CDR3 consists of 12 residues. CDR3 sequence: CASSVTGNEQYF. The CDR3 region has the DNA TGTGCCAGCAGCGTGACAGGGAACGAGCAGTACTTC.

This clone occurred a few times. V is TRBV28 and J is TRBJ2-7; 9 bases match TRBD2. The CDR3 runs to 14 residues. After removal of 5 bases from V and 6 bases from J, the junction contained 8 bases not matched to a gene. Germline assignment: CDR1 MDHEN and CDR2 SYDVKM. Written as DNA, the CDR3 is TGTGCCAGCAGTCCGCCGGGACTAGCTTTCGAGCAGTACTTC. Translated: CASSPPGLAFEQYF.

The rearrangement uses TRBV5-4 and TRBJ2-3; the match to TRBD1 covers 12 bases. CDR1 SGHNT and CDR2 YYREEE come from the germline V gene (reference sequence). V dropped 3 bases and J dropped 4; count of bases not matched to a gene: 9. The CDR3 runs to 17 residues. CDR3 nucleotides: TGTGCCAGCAGCTCGCCTCCGGGACAGGGGGCCCCAGATACGCAGTATTTT. Translating gives CASSSPPGQGAPDTQYF.

This chain joins TRBV4-3 and TRBJ2-7; D perhaps matches TRBD2 (5 bases). V was trimmed by 4 bases and J by 3 bases, leaving 19 bases between them. This CDR3 has 16 residues. Germline V lookup: CDR1 LGHNA, CDR2 YSLEER. The CDR3 nucleotides are TGCGCCAGCAGCCCCCTACCTGGCAGAGGGTTCTACGAGCAGTACTTC. It encodes CASSPLPGRGFYEQYF.

This chain uses TRBV28 with TRBJ2-7, with a possible D match to TRBD1 (5 bases). Germline V gene lookup returns CDR1 MDHEN and CDR2 SYDVKM. With 4 bases removed from V and 5 bases from J, the gap between germline ends came to 6 bases. This CDR3 comprises 11 residues. CDR3 residues: CASSWGDEQYF. The CDR3 region has the DNA TGTGCCAGCAGTTGGGGCGACGAGCAGTACTTC.